Listed below are T cell receptor beta chains from one sample, sequenced in a study of shared clonotypes between healthy human individuals. Generated by immunoSEQ multiplex PCR, the TCRdb table keeps only in-frame clones and is missing some. The sample lists 1.4 million to 1.5 million clones, roughly 97% seen once, with roughly 1.2% in the top ten. Sequencing was performed on naive CD4+ T cells sorted from blood. These receptors came from a man aged 25-45 years in good health. The CDR3 runs from the conserved cysteine through the conserved F or W.

j_call v_call cdr3_aa
TRBJ2-1 TRBV13 CASSLRFGTGSNEQFF
TRBJ2-5 TRBV29-1 CSVSDGSGTQYF
TRBJ2-3 TRBV9 CASSVVGGSTDTQYF
TRBJ2-7 TRBV6-1 CASSENLYEQYF
TRBJ2-1 TRBV1 CTSSQGERAYNEQFF
TRBJ2-2 TRBV4-2 CASSQDLRVRNTGELFF
TRBJ1-1 TRBV5-1 CASSLQGQKAFF
TRBJ2-7 TRBV10-2 CASTRTGGGYEQYF
TRBJ1-3 TRBV5-1 CASSLGVRGFENTIYF
TRBJ1-3 TRBV7-2 CASSRDGGFGNTIYF
TRBJ2-3 TRBV28 CASSYLAGGTDTQYF
TRBJ2-3 TRBV28 CASSLRERGSTDTQYF
TRBJ1-2 TRBV14 CASSPSARGSYGYTF
TRBJ2-5 TRBV6-1 CASSDRREGRETQYF
TRBJ2-7 TRBV28 CASRGQISYEQYF
TRBJ2-1 TRBV10-3 CAISGGRGGYNEQFF
TRBJ1-1 TRBV18 CASSPRKGFTEAFF
TRBJ1-5 TRBV18 CASSPGTGRNQPQHF
TRBJ2-7 TRBV7-2 CASSLGAHYEQYF
TRBJ2-1 TRBV27 CASTIKWVGSPGGNEQFF
TRBJ2-1 TRBV5-5 CASSPGIMLGEQFF
TRBJ2-5 TRBV7-9 CASSLVEGETQYF
TRBJ1-2 TRBV29-1 CSVEGWDRVLYGYTF
TRBJ2-1 TRBV28 CASTPGTPTYNEQFF
NA TRBV5-5 CASSLWRTYEQYF
TRBJ2-1 TRBV29-1 CSVGGSGRNEQFF
TRBJ1-5 TRBV7-2 CASTGDTSHSNQPQHF
TRBJ2-2 TRBV7-9 CASSHPGLERTGELFF
TRBJ2-3 TRBV25-1 CASSAPPGHRTDTQYF
TRBJ1-2 TRBV2 CASTVEGGSYGYTF
TRBJ1-2 TRBV10-3 CAISPNLDRVGNYGYTF
TRBJ1-5 TRBV2 CASSRDWNQPQHF
TRBJ1-5 TRBV7-2 CASSLAVSGSQHF
TRBJ2-4 TRBV27 CASSPAPLASRYF
TRBJ2-7 TRBV5-1 CASSPSGGSYEQYF
TRBJ1-5 TRBV15 CATSRAQLEPQHF
TRBJ2-7 TRBV20-1 CRCGTSHEQYF
TRBJ2-2 TRBV27 CASSFLNTGELFF
TRBJ2-1 TRBV14 CASSHRTAGVDEQFF
TRBJ2-5 TRBV7-2 CASSRYWGAETQYF
TRBJ2-7 TRBV5-1 CASSFPDRKTGEQYF
TRBJ2-3 TRBV4-3 CASSQDWATQYF
TRBJ2-3 TRBV7-2 CASSWGGNTDTQYF
TRBJ2-7 TRBV11-2 CASTRERFAYEQYF
TRBJ2-7 TRBV27 CASRRSTVKRDGVEQYF
TRBJ1-1 TRBV6-4 CASSEEGGTEAFF
TRBJ2-7 TRBV10-3 CAISVVSSYEQYF
TRBJ1-1 TRBV21-1 CASSKGGSEAFF
TRBJ2-7 TRBV2 CASRAWDRDYEQYF